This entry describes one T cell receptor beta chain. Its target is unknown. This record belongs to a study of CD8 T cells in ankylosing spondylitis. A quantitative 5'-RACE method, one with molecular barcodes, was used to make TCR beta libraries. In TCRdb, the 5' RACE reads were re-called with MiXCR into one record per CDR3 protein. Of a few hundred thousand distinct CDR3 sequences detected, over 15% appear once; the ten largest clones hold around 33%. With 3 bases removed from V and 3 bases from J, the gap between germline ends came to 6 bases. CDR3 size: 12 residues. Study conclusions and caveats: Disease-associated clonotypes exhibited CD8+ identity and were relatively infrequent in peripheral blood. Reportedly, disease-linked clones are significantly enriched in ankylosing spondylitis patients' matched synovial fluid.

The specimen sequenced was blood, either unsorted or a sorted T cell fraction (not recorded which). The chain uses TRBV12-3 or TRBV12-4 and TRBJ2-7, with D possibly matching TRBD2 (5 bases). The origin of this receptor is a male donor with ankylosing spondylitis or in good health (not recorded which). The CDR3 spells CASSFTSYEQYF. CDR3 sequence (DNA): TGTGCCAGCAGTTTTACTAGCTACGAGCAGTACTTC.